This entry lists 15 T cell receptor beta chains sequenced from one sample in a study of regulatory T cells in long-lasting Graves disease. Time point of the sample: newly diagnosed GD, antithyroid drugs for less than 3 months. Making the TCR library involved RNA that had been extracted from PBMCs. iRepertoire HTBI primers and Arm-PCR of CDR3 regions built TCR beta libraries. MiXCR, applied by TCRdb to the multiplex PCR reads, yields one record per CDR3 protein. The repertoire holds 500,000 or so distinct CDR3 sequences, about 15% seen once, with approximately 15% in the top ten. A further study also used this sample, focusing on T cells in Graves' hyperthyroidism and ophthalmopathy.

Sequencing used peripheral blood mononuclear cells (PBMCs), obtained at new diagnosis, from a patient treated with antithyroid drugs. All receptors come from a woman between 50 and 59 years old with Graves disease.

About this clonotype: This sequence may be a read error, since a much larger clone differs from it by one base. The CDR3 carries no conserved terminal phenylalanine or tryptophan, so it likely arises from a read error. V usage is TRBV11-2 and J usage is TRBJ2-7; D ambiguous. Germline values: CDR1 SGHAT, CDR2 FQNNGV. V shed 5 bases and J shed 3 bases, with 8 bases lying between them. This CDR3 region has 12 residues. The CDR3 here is CASSGRNYEQYY. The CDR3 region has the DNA TGTGCCAGCAGCGGGCGGAACTACGAGCAGTACTAC.

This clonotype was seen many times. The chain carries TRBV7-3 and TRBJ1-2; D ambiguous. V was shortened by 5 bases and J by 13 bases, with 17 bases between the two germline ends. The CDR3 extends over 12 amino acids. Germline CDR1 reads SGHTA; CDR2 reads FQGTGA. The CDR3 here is CASSPRTWWRTF. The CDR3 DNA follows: TGTGCCAGCAGCCCCCGGACTTGGTGGCGCACCTTC.

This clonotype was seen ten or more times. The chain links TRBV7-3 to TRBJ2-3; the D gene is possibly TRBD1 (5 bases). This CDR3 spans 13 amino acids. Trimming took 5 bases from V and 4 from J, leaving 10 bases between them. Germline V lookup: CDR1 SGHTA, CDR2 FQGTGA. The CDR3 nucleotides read TGTGCCAGCAGCCCATGGGGCCCAGATACGCAGTATTTT. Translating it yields CASSPWGPDTQYF.

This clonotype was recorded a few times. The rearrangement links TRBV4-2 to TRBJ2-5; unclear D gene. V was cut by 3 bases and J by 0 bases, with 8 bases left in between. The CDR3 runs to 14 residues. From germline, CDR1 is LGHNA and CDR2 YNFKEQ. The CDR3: CASSQGIHQETQYF. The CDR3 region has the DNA TGTGCCAGCAGCCAGGGGATACACCAAGAGACCCAGTACTTC.

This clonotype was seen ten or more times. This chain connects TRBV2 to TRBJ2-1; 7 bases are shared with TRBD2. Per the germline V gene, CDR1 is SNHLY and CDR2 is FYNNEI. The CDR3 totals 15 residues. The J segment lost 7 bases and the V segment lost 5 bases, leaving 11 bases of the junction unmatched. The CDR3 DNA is TGTGCCAGCAGTACTCGGGAGGCCAGTGGGAATGAGCAGTTCTTC. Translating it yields CASSTREASGNEQFF.

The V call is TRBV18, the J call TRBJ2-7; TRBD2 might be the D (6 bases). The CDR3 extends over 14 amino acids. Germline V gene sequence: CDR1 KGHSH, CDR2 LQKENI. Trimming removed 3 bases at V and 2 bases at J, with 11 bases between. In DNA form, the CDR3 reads TGTGCCAGCTCACCGCCGGGGGTACCCTACGAGCAGTACTTC. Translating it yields CASSPPGVPYEQYF. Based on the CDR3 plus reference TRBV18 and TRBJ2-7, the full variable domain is NAGVMQNPRHLVRRRGQEARLRCSPMKGHSHVYWYRQLPEEGLKFMVYLQKENIIDESGMPKERFSAEFPKEGPSILRIQQVVRGDSAAYFCASSPPGVPYEQYFGPGTRLTVT.

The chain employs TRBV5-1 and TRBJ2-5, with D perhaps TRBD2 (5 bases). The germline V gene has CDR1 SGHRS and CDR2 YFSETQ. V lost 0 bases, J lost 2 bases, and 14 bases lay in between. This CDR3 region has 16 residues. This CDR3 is CASSLDGVGEQETQYF. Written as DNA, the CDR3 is TGCGCCAGCAGCTTGGATGGCGTCGGGGAGCAAGAGACCCAGTACTTC.

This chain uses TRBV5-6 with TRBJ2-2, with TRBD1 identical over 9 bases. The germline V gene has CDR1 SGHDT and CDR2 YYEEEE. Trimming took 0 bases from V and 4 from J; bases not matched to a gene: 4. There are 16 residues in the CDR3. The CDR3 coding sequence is TGTGCCAGCAGCTTGGGTGGACAGGGGTTCACCGGGGAGCTGTTTTTT. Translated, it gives CASSLGGQGFTGELFF.

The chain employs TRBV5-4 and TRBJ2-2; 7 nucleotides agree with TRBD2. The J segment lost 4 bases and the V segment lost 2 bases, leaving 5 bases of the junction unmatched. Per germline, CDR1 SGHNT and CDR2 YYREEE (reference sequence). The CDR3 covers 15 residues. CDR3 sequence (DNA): TGTGCCAGCAGCTTTGGACTAGATTTCACCGGGGAGCTGTTTTTT. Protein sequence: CASSFGLDFTGELFF.

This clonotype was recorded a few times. CDR3 sequence reads: CSAPGTSGRSYEQYF. Written as DNA, the CDR3 is TGCAGTGCACCCGGGACTAGCGGGAGGTCGTACGAGCAGTACTTC. The gene calls are TRBV20-1 and TRBJ2-7; 15 bases map to TRBD2. V shed 6 bases, J shed 4 bases, and the junction held 7 bases outside the gene matches. The CDR3 contains 15 residues. Per the germline V gene, CDR1 is DFQATT and CDR2 is SNEGSKA (reference sequence).

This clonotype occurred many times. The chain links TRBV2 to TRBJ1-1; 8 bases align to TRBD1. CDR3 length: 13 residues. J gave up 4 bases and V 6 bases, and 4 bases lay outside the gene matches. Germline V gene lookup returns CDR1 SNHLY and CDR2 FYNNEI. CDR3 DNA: TGTGCCAGCAGGAGACAGGGGTTCACTGAAGCTTTCTTT. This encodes CASRRQGFTEAFF.

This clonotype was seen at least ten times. CDR3: CASSLRRDRGQETQYF. CDR3 DNA sequence: TGTGCCAGCAGTTTACGCCGGGACAGGGGGCAAGAGACCCAGTACTTC. This sequence joins TRBV27 and TRBJ2-5; 11 bases are a match to TRBD1. Germline V gene sequence: CDR1 MNHEY, CDR2 SMNVEV (reference sequence). V shed 2 bases, J shed 2 bases, and the junction held 4 bases outside the gene matches. The CDR3 loop spans 16 amino acids.

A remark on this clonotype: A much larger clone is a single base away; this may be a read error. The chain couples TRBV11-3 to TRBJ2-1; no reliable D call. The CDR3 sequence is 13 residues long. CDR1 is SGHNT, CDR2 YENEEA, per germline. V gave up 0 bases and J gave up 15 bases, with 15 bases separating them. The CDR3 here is CASSLDKTKERFF. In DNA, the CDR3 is TGTGCCAGCAGCTTAGATAAGACAAAGGAACGGTTCTTC.

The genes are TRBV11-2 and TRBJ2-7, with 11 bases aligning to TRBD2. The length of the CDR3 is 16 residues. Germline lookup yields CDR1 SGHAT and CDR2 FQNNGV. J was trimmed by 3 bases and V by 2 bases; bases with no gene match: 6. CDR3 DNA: TGTGCCAGCAGCTTATGGATCCTAGCGGGAGGCTACGAGCAGTACTTC. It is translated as CASSLWILAGGYEQYF.

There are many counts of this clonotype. CDR3 in amino acids: CASSFGTGGEDTQYF. The CDR3 DNA is TGCGCCAGCAGCTTCGGAACAGGGGGGGAAGATACGCAGTATTTT. This chain connects TRBV5-1 to TRBJ2-3; TRBD1 might be the D (8 bases). Germline values: CDR1 SGHRS, CDR2 YFSETQ. Trimming removed 2 bases at V and 5 bases at J, with 15 bases between. The CDR3 length is 15 residues.